This TCR beta chain was obtained from a study of blood T cell repertoires in COVID-19. About the study: Samples taken during acute and convalescent COVID-19 were collected in the United States, Italy and Spain. Sources were T cells, B-cell-depleted T cells, or PBMCs; the material itself was cDNA or gDNA.

It was during active infection that Seattle patients were enrolled and then longitudinally followed. Per the authors' pipeline: The assay estimated nucleated cells by amplifying reference gene primers. Assay: immunoSEQ multiplex PCR; the TCRdb copy retains only in-frame clones and omits some. From that table come the V and J calls and clone size; the DNA was used to work out D and trimming. The sample records about 76,000 clones, roughly 84% being singletons. CDR1 and CDR2 from the germline V gene are SEHNR and FQNEAQ (reference sequence). This CDR3 has 16 amino acids. The J segment lost 6 bases and the V segment lost 5 bases, leaving 9 bases of the junction unmatched.

The specimen was peripheral blood. The chain joins TRBV7-9 to TRBJ1-4; 10 bases map to TRBD1. This receptor was identified in a man aged 55 to 70 with COVID-19, enrolled during active disease. CDR3 loop: CASSHRTGGSDEKLFF. DNA of the CDR3: TGTGCCAGCAGCCACCGGACAGGGGGGTCTGATGAAAAACTGTTTTTT.